This entry features one T cell receptor beta chain sequence. These data are taken from a study of control samples from healthy donors and cancer patients. Germline loops: CDR1 PRHDT, CDR2 FYEKMQ (reference sequence). V lost 2 bases to trimming and J lost 4 bases, with 17 bases between them. The CDR3 is made up of 16 amino acids. Using immunoSEQ multiplex PCR, the repertoire was profiled, and TCRdb retains in-frame clones only, with some absent. The repertoire has roughly 43,000 clones, less than 95% of them found once; the top ten carry 20% to 30%. The chain combines TRBV13 with TRBJ1-1; D remains unclear. This TCR was recovered from a man aged 60 to 69 in good health. Sequencing input: blood. This chain's CDR3 is CASSLFRVALFTEAFF. DNA for the CDR3: TGTGCCAGCAGCTTATTTCGGGTCGCCTTATTCACTGAAGCTTTCTTT.